This T cell receptor beta chain was found in a study of T cells in Graves' hyperthyroidism and ophthalmopathy. Overall study results and limits: Expanded thyroid clonotypes (above 0.001) were mostly also found in blood.

Trimming removed 7 bases at V and 8 bases at J, with 9 bases between. CDR3 length: 10 amino acids. Germline CDR1 DFQATT, CDR2 SNEGSKA (reference sequence). This clonotype was observed a handful of times. No antigen is known for it. Amplification of TCR beta CDR3 regions used RNA as the template. The HTBI primer set was used in a first-round RT-PCR of the TCR CDR3. TCRdb processed the multiplex PCR reads anew with MiXCR; each CDR3 protein has one entry. Of over 250,000 distinct CDR3 sequences in the sample, roughly 15% were seen once. Each person with ophthalmopathy scored at least 3 on the Clinical Activity Score, reached NOSPECS grade 4 or higher, and had been ill under 3 months. Clinical symptoms, serum thyroxine, TRAb, thyroid ultrasound and orbital computed tomography established diagnosis. PBMCs were derived from about 9.1 ml fresh peripheral blood.

The sequenced sample was blood. The chain links TRBV20-1 to TRBJ2-1; D tentatively reads TRBD1 or TRBD2 (6 bases each). The receptor was isolated from a woman aged 40-49 years with Graves' ophthalmopathy. CDR3 in DNA: TGCAGTGTTAGGGGGGATGAGCAGTTCTTC. The encoded protein is CSVRGDEQFF.